A selection of T cell receptor beta chains follows, all from one sample in a study of Graves' ophthalmopathy and Graves' hyperthyroidism. Using its own MiXCR run on the multiplex PCR reads, TCRdb lists one record per CDR3 protein. This sample has 580,000 or so distinct CDR3 sequences, with roughly 39% found just once. Sequencing input: peripheral blood or thyroid tissue (not recorded which). These receptors were taken from an adult man with Graves' hyperthyroidism. Each CDR3 is given with its conserved first and last residue. A D gene is named only where the DNA matches it firmly. Only some rows state a clone size, as once, few, many or a class for expanded clones.

j_gene: TRBJ1-2
abundance: -
d_gene: -
v_gene: TRBV2
CDR3nt: TGTGCCAGCAGTGAAGATGGGGCAGTTCGAGGCTACACCTTC
CDR3aa: CASSEDGAVRGYTF

j_gene: TRBJ2-3
abundance: -
d_gene: -
v_gene: TRBV7-9
CDR3nt: TGTGCCAGCAGCGACGGACAGACAGGAGGAGATACGCAGTATTTT
CDR3aa: CASSDGQTGGDTQYF

j_gene: TRBJ1-1
abundance: -
d_gene: TRBD1
v_gene: TRBV12-3/TRBV12-4
CDR3nt: TGTGCCAGCAGCTTGGAGCCGGCAGGGGGGACTGAAGCTTTCTTT
CDR3aa: CASSLEPAGGTEAFF

j_gene: TRBJ1-5
abundance: -
d_gene: -
v_gene: TRBV20-1
CDR3nt: TGCAGTGCTAGAGACGATGTCGGGGCGGCCCAGCATTTT
CDR3aa: CSARDDVGAAQHF

j_gene: TRBJ2-7
abundance: many
d_gene: TRBD2
v_gene: TRBV5-6
CDR3nt: TGTGCCAGCAGCTGTGTGAGCGGGACTAGCGTTTCCTACGAGCAGTACTTC
CDR3aa: CASSCVSGTSVSYEQYF

j_gene: TRBJ1-1
abundance: -
d_gene: -
v_gene: TRBV20-1
CDR3nt: TGCAGTGCTAGATCGCCGGACGAAGCTTTCTTT
CDR3aa: CSARSPDEAFF

j_gene: TRBJ1-4
abundance: many
d_gene: TRBD1
v_gene: TRBV7-9
CDR3nt: TGTGCCAGCAGCAACGACCGGGACAGAGTCCTTAATGAAAAACTGTTTTTT
CDR3aa: CASSNDRDRVLNEKLFF

j_gene: TRBJ1-1
abundance: -
d_gene: -
v_gene: TRBV11-3
CDR3nt: TGTGCCAGCAGCTTACTATCTGAAGCTTTCTTT
CDR3aa: CASSLLSEAFF

j_gene: TRBJ2-7
abundance: -
d_gene: -
v_gene: TRBV4-2
CDR3nt: TGTGCCAGCAGCCAAGAGGGGGGCGGGGCCCTCTACGAGCAGTACTTC
CDR3aa: CASSQEGGGALYEQYF

j_gene: TRBJ2-5
abundance: -
d_gene: TRBD2
v_gene: TRBV2
CDR3nt: TGTGCCAGCAGTGACGGGACTAGCGGGAGTACGGAGACCCAGTACTTC
CDR3aa: CASSDGTSGSTETQYF